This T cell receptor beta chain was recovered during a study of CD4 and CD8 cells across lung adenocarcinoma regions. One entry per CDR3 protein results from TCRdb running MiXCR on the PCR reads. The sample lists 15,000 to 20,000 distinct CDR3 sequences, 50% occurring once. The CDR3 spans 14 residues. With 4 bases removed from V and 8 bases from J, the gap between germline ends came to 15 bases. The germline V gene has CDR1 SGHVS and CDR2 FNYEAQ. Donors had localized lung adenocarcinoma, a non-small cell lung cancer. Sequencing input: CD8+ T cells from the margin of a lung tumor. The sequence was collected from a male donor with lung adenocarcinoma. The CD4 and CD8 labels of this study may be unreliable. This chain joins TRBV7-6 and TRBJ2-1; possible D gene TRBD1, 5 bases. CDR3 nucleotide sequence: TGTGCCAGCAGCTCCAGGGTTGGGTCACATGAGCAGTTCTTC. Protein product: CASSSRVGSHEQFF.